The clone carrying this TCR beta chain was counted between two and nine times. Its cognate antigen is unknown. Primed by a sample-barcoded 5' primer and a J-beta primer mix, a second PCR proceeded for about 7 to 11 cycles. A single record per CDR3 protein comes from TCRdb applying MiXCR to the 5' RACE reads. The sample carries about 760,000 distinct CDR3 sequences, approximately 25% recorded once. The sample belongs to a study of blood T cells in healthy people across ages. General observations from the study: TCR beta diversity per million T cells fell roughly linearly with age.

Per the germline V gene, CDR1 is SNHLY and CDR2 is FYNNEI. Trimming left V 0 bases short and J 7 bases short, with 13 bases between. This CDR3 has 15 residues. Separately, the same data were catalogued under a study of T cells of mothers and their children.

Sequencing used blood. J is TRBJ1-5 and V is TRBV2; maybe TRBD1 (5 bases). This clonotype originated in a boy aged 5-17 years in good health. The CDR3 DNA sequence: TGTGCCAGCAGTGAAGCACTAGGAGGGGTCCAGCCCCAGCATTTT. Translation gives CASSEALGGVQPQHF. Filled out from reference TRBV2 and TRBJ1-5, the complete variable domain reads EPEVTQTPSHQVTQMGQEVILRCVPISNHLYFYWYRQILGQKVEFLVSFYNNEISEKSEIFDDQFSVERPDGSNFTLKIRSTKLEDSAMYFCASSEALGGVQPQHFGDGTRLSIL.